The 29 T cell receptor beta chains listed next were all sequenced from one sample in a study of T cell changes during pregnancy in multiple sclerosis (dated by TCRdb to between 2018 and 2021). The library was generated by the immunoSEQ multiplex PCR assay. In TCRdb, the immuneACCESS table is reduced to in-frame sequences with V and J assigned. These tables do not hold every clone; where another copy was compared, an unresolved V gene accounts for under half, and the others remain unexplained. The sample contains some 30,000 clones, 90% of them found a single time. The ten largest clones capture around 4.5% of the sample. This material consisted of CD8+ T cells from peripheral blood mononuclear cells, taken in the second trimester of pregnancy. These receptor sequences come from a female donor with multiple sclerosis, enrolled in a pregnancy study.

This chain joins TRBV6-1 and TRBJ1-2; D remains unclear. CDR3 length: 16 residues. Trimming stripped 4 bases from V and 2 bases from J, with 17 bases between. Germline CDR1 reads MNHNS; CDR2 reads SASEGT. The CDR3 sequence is CASSVSNSRGNYGYTF. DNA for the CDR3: TGTGCCAGCAGTGTTTCGAACTCCCGAGGCAACTATGGCTACACCTTC.

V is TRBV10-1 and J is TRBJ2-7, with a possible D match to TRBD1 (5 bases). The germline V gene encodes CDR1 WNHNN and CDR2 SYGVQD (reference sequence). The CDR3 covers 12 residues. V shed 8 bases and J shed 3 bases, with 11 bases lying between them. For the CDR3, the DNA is TGCGCCAGCTCGGGCAGGGACTACGAGCAGTACTTC. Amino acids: CASSGRDYEQYF.

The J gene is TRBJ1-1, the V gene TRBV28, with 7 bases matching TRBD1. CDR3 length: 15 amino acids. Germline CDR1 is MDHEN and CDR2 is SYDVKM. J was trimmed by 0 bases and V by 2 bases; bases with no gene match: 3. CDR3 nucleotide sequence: TGTGCCAGCAGTTTACAGGGGGACTTGAACACTGAAGCTTTCTTT. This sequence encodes CASSLQGDLNTEAFF.

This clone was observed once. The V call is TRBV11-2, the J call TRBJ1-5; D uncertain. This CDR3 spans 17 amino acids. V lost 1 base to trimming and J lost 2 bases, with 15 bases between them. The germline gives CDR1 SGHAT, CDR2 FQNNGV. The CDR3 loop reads CASSLGPHQLGNQPQHF. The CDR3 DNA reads TGTGCCAGCAGCTTAGGCCCGCATCAACTCGGCAATCAGCCCCAGCATTTT.

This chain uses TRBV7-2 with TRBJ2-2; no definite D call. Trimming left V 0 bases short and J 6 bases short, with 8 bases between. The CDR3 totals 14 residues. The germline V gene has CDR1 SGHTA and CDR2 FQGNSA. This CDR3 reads CASSLALPPGELFF. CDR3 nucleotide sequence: TGTGCCAGCAGCTTAGCCCTTCCCCCCGGGGAGCTGTTTTTT.

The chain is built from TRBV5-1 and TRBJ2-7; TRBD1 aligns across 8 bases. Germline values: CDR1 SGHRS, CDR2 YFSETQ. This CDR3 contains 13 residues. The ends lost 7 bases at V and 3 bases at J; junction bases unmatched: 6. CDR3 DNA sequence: TGCGCCAGCTTCCTGGACAGGGACTACGAGCAGTACTTC. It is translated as CASFLDRDYEQYF.

In DNA form, the CDR3 reads TGTGCCACCAGCCTCCGGCACCGGTGGGCTAGCGGGAGGGCATACACCGGGGAGCTGTTTTTT. It yields the protein CATSLRHRWASGRAYTGELFF. This chain joins TRBV15 and TRBJ2-2, with 12 bases matching TRBD2. Unmatched junction bases numbered 19, after V lost 5 bases and J lost 3 bases. The CDR3 loop spans 21 amino acids. Germline V gene sequence: CDR1 LNHNV, CDR2 YYDKDF (reference sequence). The whole variable domain, filled in from reference TRBV15 and TRBJ2-2, reads DAMVIQNPRYQVTQFGKPVTLSCSQTLNHNVMYWYQQKSSQAPKLLFHYYDKDFNNEADTPDNFQSRRPNTSFCFLDIRSPGLGDTAMYLCATSLRHRWASGRAYTGELFFGEGSRLTVL.

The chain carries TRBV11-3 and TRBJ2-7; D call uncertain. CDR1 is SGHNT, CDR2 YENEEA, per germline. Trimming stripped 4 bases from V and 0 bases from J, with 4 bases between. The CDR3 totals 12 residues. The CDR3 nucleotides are TGTGCCAGCAGCTCGAGCTCCTACGAGCAGTACTTC. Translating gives CASSSSSYEQYF.

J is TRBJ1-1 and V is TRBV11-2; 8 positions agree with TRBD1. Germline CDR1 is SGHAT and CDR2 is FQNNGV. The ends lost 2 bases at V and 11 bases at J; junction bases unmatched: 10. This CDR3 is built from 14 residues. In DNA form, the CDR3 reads TGTGCCAGCAGCTTAACCGAAGGACAGGGCAATGCTTTCTTT. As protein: CASSLTEGQGNAFF.

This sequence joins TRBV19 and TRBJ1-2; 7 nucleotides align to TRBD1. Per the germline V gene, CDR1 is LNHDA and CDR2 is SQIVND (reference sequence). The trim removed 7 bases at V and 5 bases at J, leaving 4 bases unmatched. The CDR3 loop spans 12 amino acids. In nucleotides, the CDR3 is TGTGCCAGTACTGGGACAGTTTATGGCTACACCTTC. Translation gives CASTGTVYGYTF.

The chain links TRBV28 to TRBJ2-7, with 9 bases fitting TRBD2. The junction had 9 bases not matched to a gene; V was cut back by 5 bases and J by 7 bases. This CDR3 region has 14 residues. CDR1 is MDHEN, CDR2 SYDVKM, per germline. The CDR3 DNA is TGTGCCAGCAGTCCTCGAGCGGGAGGTAGGGAGCAGTACTTC. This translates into CASSPRAGGREQYF.

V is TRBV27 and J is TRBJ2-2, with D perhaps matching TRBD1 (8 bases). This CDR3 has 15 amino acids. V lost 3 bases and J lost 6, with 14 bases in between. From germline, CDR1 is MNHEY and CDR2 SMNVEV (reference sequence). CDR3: CASSFLQGGAGELFF. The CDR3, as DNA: TGTGCCAGCAGTTTCCTACAGGGGGGGGCCGGGGAGCTGTTTTTT.

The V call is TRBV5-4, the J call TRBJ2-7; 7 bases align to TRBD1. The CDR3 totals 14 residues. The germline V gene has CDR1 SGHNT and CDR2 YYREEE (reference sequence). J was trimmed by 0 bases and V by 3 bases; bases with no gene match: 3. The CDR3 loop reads CASSWDRSSYEQYF. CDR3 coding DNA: TGTGCCAGCAGCTGGGACAGAAGCTCCTACGAGCAGTACTTC.

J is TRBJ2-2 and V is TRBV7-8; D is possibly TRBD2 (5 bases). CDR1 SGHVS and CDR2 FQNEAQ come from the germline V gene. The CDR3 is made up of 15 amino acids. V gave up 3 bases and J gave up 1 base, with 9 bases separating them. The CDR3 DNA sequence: TGTGCCAGCAGCTTTACCGGGGAGAACACCGGGGAGCTGTTTTTT. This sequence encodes CASSFTGENTGELFF.

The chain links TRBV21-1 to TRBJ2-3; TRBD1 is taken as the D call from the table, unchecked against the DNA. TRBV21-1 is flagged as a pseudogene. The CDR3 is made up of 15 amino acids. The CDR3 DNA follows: TGTGCCAGCAGGTTAGGGGTTTGGTTTCTAGATACGCAGTATTTT. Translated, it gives CASRLGVWFLDTQYF.

The CDR3: CASRTGGVGYGYTF. In DNA form, the CDR3 reads TGTGCCAGCAGAACAGGGGGCGTAGGCTATGGCTACACCTTC. This chain joins TRBV27 and TRBJ1-2; 9 bases match TRBD1. Trimming at V came to 6 bases and at J to 4 bases, leaving 6 bases not matched to a gene. From germline, CDR1 is MNHEY and CDR2 SMNVEV (reference sequence). This CDR3 has 14 residues.

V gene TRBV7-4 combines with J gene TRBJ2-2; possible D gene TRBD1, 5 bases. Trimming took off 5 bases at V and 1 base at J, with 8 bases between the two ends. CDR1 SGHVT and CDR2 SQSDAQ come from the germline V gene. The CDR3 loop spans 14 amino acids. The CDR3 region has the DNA TGTGCCAGCAGCGATCAGGGGAACACCGGGGAGCTGTTTTTT. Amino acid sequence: CASSDQGNTGELFF.

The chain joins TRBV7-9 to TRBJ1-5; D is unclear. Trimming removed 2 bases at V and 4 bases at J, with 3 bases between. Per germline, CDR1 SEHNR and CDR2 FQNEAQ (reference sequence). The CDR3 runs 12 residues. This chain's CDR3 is CASSLSNQPQHF. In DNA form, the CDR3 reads TGTGCCAGCAGCTTATCGAATCAGCCCCAGCATTTT.

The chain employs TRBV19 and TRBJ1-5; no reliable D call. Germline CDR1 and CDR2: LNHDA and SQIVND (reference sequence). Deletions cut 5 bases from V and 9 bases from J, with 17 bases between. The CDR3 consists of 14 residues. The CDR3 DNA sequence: TGTGCCAGTAGTGGAGAGTACGGGAAGGGGCCCCAGCATTTT. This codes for CASSGEYGKGPQHF.

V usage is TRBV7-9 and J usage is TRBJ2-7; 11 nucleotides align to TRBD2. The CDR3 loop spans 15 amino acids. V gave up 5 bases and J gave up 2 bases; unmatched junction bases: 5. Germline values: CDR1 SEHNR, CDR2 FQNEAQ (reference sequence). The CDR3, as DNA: TGTGCCAGCAGCCCAATAGCGGGGGGGGCCTACGAGCAGTACTTC. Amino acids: CASSPIAGGAYEQYF.

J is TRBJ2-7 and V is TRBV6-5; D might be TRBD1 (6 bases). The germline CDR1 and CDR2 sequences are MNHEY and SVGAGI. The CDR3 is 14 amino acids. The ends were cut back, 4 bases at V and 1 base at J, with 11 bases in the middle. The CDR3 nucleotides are TGTGCCAGCAGTTGGATTACAGGGTCCTACGAGCAGTACTTC. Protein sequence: CASSWITGSYEQYF.

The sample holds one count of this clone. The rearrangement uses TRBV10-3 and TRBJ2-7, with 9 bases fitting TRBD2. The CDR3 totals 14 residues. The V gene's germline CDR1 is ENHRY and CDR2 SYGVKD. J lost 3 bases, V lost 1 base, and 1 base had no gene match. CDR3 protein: CAISELAGVYEQYF. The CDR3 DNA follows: TGTGCCATCAGTGAGTTAGCGGGAGTCTACGAGCAGTACTTC.

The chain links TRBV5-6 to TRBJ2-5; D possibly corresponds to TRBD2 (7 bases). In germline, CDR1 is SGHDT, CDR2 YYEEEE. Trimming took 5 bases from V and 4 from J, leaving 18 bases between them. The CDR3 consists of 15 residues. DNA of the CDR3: TGTGCCAGCAGAGTAGCGGGCGCCAGGGGAGAGACCCAGTACTTC. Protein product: CASRVAGARGETQYF.

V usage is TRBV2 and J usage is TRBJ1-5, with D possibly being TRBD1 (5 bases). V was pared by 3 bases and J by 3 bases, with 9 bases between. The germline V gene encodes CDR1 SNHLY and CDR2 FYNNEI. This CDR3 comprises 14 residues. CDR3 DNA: TGTGCCAGCAGTGACGACAGCCCCAATCAGCCCCAGCATTTT. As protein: CASSDDSPNQPQHF.

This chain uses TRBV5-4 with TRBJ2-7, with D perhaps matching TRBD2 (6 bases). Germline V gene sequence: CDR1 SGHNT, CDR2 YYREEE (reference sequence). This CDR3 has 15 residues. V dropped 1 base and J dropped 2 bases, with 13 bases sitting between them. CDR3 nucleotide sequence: TGTGCCAGCAGCTTGAACGGAGCGGGCCCCTACGAGCAGTACTTC. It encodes CASSLNGAGPYEQYF.

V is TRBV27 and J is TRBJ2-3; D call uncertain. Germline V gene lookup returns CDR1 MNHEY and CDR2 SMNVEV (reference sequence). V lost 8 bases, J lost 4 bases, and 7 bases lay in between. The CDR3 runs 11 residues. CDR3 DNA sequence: TGTGCCAGCCTTAGTGCAGATACGCAGTATTTT. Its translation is CASLSADTQYF.

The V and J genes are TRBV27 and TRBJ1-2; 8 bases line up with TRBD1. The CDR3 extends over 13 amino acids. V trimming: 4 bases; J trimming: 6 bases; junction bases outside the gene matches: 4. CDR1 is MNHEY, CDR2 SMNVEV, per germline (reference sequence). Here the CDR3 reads CASSSFRGHGYTF. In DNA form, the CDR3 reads TGTGCCAGCAGTTCATTCAGGGGGCATGGCTACACCTTC.

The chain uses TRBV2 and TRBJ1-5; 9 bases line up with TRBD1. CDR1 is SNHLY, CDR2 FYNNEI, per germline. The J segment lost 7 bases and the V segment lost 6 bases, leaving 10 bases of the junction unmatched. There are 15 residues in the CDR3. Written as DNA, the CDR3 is TGTGCCAGCAGCGACGGGACAGGGTCTCTGCAGCCCCAGCATTTT. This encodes CASSDGTGSLQPQHF. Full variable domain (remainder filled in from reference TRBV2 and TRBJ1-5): EPEVTQTPSHQVTQMGQEVILRCVPISNHLYFYWYRQILGQKVEFLVSFYNNEISEKSEIFDDQFSVERPDGSNFTLKIRSTKLEDSAMYFCASSDGTGSLQPQHFGDGTRLSIL.

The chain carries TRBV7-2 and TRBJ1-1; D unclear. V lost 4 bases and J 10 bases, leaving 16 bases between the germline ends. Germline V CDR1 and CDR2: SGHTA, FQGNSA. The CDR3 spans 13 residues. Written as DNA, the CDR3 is TGTGCCAGCAGCTGGGTCGAAGAGGTTGGAGCTTTCTTT. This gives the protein CASSWVEEVGAFF. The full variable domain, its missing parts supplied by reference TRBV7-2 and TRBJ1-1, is GAGVSQSPSNKVTEKGKDVELRCDPISGHTALYWYRQSLGQGLEFLIYFQGNSAPDKSGLPSDRFSAERTGGSVSTLTIQRTQQEDSAVYLCASSWVEEVGAFFGQGTRLTVV.